This T cell receptor (beta chain) was captured in a study of T-cell reconstitution after alpha-beta-depleted transplantation in children. Whole-study results and caveats: Alpha-beta T cells about two months after transplant reportedly derived from several hundred expanded graft clones.

The V gene's germline CDR1 is MNHNS and CDR2 SASEGT. The length of the CDR3 is 15 residues. The V end lost 6 bases, the J end lost 1 base, and 13 bases lay between the germline ends. For this clonotype: The antigen remains unidentified.

Library preparation (for TCRbeta) was performed with unique molecular identifiers. TCRdb reanalysed the PCR reads using MiXCR and keeps one entry per CDR3 protein. This sample has 540,000 or so distinct CDR3 sequences, with approximately 22% found just once. The V gene is TRBV6-1, the J gene TRBJ1-5, with D perhaps TRBD1 (6 bases). The source is a boy less than two years old who had a stem cell transplant for acute myeloid leukemia, so the T cells may come from the graft donor. Sequencing used PBMCs, mostly from graft donor cells, obtained 360 days after TCRalphabeta/CD19-depleted stem cell transplant. The CDR3 region is CASSPTGISNQPQHF. In nucleotides, the CDR3 is TGTGCCAGCAGCCCTACAGGGATCAGCAATCAGCCCCAGCATTTT.